The sequence of this TCR beta chain was determined in a study of T cells in Graves' hyperthyroidism and ophthalmopathy. Researchers took RNA transcripts and amplified the TCR beta CDR3 regions from them. The HTBI set primed first-round TCR CDR3 RT-PCR. TCRdb used MiXCR to reprocess the multiplex PCR reads, holding one entry per CDR3 protein. The sample contains 600,000 or so distinct CDR3 sequences, 16% of which appear only once. Across 18 months, stable Graves' hyperthyroidism was marked by no progression to ophthalmopathy. The study based diagnoses on clinical symptoms, serum thyroxine and TRAb, thyroid ultrasound and orbital computed tomography. About this clonotype itself: Its target is not known.

Study outcomes and limitations: Median prediction lead before ophthalmopathy onset was roughly 6 months with the model. A model of 13 V-J features distinguished ophthalmopathy from stable hyperthyroidism.

CDR3 size: 13 residues. In germline, CDR1 is SGHRS, CDR2 YFSETQ. Trimming shortened V by 0 bases and J by 10 bases, and 10 bases separated the two germline ends. This receptor was identified in a woman in her thirties with Graves' hyperthyroidism. Sequenced: blood. The chain combines TRBV5-1 with TRBJ2-2; no reliable D call. The CDR3 DNA reads as TGCGCCAGCAGCTTGGTTTTGAGCCAGGAGCTGTTTTTT. It codes for CASSLVLSQELFF.